Listed below are T cell receptor beta chains from one sample, sequenced in a study of shared clonotypes between healthy human individuals. Sequencing was performed with immunoSEQ multiplex PCR; in TCRdb, only in-frame clones are kept and a portion is missing. The repertoire holds about 330,000 clones, with about 74% as singletons. Specimen: memory CD4+ T cells sorted from blood. These receptors all come from a man aged 25-40 years in good health. CDR3s include the opening cysteine and the closing phenylalanine or tryptophan. The order of the fields is clone size, V gene, D gene, J gene, CDR3 protein, CDR3 DNA. The D gene is left open where the match is weak. Part of the rows lack a size; the others show once, few, many or a class for expanded clones.

clone size: NA; V gene: TRBV15; D gene: TRBD1; J gene: TRBJ2-7; CDR3 protein: CATSLTRDSYYEQYF; CDR3 DNA: TGTGCCACCAGCTTGACCCGGGACAGCTACTACGAGCAGTACTTC
clone size: NA; V gene: TRBV10-1; D gene: TRBD2; J gene: TRBJ2-3; CDR3 protein: CASSVAGLAGGTDTQYF; CDR3 DNA: TGCGCCAGCAGTGTAGCGGGACTAGCGGGAGGAACAGATACGCAGTATTTT
clone size: NA; V gene: TRBV28; D gene: NA; J gene: TRBJ2-7; CDR3 protein: CASSGSYEQYF; CDR3 DNA: TGTGCCAGCAGTGGCTCCTACGAGCAGTACTTC
clone size: NA; V gene: TRBV10-3; D gene: NA; J gene: TRBJ1-2; CDR3 protein: CAISESIGNYGYTF; CDR3 DNA: TGTGCCATCAGTGAGTCGATAGGGAACTATGGCTACACCTTC
clone size: NA; V gene: TRBV5-1; D gene: NA; J gene: TRBJ2-3; CDR3 protein: CASSLVVSPTDTQYF; CDR3 DNA: TGCGCCAGCAGCTTGGTGGTCAGCCCCACAGATACGCAGTATTTT
clone size: NA; V gene: TRBV6-6; D gene: NA; J gene: TRBJ2-5; CDR3 protein: CASKGGPVETQYF; CDR3 DNA: TGTGCCAGCAAAGGAGGGCCTGTGGAGACCCAGTACTTC
clone size: NA; V gene: TRBV5-1; D gene: NA; J gene: TRBJ2-1; CDR3 protein: CASSPTPPRQSSYNEQFF; CDR3 DNA: TGCGCCAGCAGCCCAACACCCCCAAGACAATCCTCCTACAATGAGCAGTTCTTC
clone size: NA; V gene: TRBV10-3; D gene: NA; J gene: TRBJ1-5; CDR3 protein: CAISASGGDQPQHF; CDR3 DNA: TGTGCCATCAGTGCTTCGGGGGGCGATCAGCCCCAGCATTTT
clone size: NA; V gene: TRBV29-1; D gene: NA; J gene: TRBJ1-5; CDR3 protein: CSVESGVNQPQHF; CDR3 DNA: TGCAGCGTTGAGTCGGGGGTCAATCAGCCCCAGCATTTT
clone size: once; V gene: TRBV27; D gene: TRBD2; J gene: TRBJ2-3; CDR3 protein: CASSSGTRGTDTQYF; CDR3 DNA: TGTGCCAGCAGTTCCGGGACTAGGGGCACAGATACGCAGTATTTT
clone size: NA; V gene: TRBV7-3; D gene: TRBD2; J gene: TRBJ2-1; CDR3 protein: CASSTEASGSSYNEQFF; CDR3 DNA: TGTGCCAGCAGCACCGAGGCTAGCGGTAGCTCCTACAATGAGCAGTTCTTC
clone size: NA; V gene: TRBV19; D gene: NA; J gene: TRBJ2-1; CDR3 protein: CASSGPMSNEQFF; CDR3 DNA: TGTGCCAGTTCAGGCCCCATGAGTAATGAGCAGTTCTTC
clone size: NA; V gene: TRBV30; D gene: TRBD2; J gene: TRBJ2-3; CDR3 protein: CAWSTSGRGNTQYF; CDR3 DNA: TGTGCCTGGTCGACTAGCGGGAGAGGAAATACGCAGTATTTT
clone size: few; V gene: TRBV2; D gene: NA; J gene: TRBJ2-7; CDR3 protein: CASSEALGGTGYEQYF; CDR3 DNA: TGTGCCAGCAGTGAAGCGCTTGGCGGGACGGGATACGAGCAGTACTTC
clone size: NA; V gene: TRBV5-4; D gene: NA; J gene: TRBJ1-2; CDR3 protein: CASSLGLPGLYGYTF; CDR3 DNA: TGTGCCAGCAGCTTGGGACTTCCAGGGTTGTATGGCTACACCTTC
clone size: NA; V gene: TRBV5-1; D gene: NA; J gene: TRBJ2-6; CDR3 protein: CASRDSSGANVLTF; CDR3 DNA: TGCGCCAGCAGGGACAGCTCTGGGGCCAACGTCCTGACTTTC
clone size: NA; V gene: TRBV2; D gene: NA; J gene: TRBJ2-3; CDR3 protein: CASSKYTQDTQYF; CDR3 DNA: TGTGCCAGCTCAAAATACACCCAGGATACGCAGTATTTT
clone size: NA; V gene: TRBV10-1; D gene: TRBD2; J gene: TRBJ2-3; CDR3 protein: CASSESKLAGVEDTQYF; CDR3 DNA: TGCGCCAGCAGTGAGTCGAAACTAGCGGGAGTAGAGGATACGCAGTATTTT
clone size: NA; V gene: TRBV4-1; D gene: NA; J gene: TRBJ1-2; CDR3 protein: CASSQDPGFYGYTF; CDR3 DNA: TGCGCCAGCAGCCAAGACCCCGGATTCTATGGCTACACCTTC
clone size: NA; V gene: TRBV7-2; D gene: NA; J gene: TRBJ2-7; CDR3 protein: CASSSTTSYSSYEQYF; CDR3 DNA: TGTGCCAGCAGCTCCACAACTAGCTATTCTTCCTACGAGCAGTACTTC
clone size: NA; V gene: TRBV5-1; D gene: NA; J gene: TRBJ2-1; CDR3 protein: CASSLGAGSYNEQFF; CDR3 DNA: TGCGCCAGCAGCTTGGGGGCGGGGTCCTACAATGAGCAGTTCTTC
clone size: NA; V gene: TRBV5-4; D gene: NA; J gene: TRBJ2-3; CDR3 protein: CASSVWRASTDTQYF; CDR3 DNA: TGTGCCAGCAGCGTATGGCGCGCCAGCACAGATACGCAGTATTTT
clone size: NA; V gene: TRBV15; D gene: NA; J gene: TRBJ1-5; CDR3 protein: CATSRDKNSNQPQHF; CDR3 DNA: TGTGCCACCAGCAGAGATAAAAATAGCAATCAGCCCCAGCATTTT
clone size: NA; V gene: TRBV9; D gene: TRBD2; J gene: TRBJ2-3; CDR3 protein: CASSPYVGGAGTDTQYF; CDR3 DNA: TGTGCCAGCAGCCCCTATGTGGGGGGAGCGGGGACAGATACGCAGTATTTT
clone size: NA; V gene: TRBV19; D gene: NA; J gene: TRBJ2-2; CDR3 protein: CASSKITGELFF; CDR3 DNA: TGTGCCAGTAGCAAAATAACAGGGGAGCTGTTTTTT
clone size: NA; V gene: TRBV7-7; D gene: TRBD1; J gene: TRBJ2-1; CDR3 protein: CASSLALGAGGSEQFF; CDR3 DNA: TGTGCCAGCAGCTTAGCGTTAGGCGCAGGGGGCAGTGAGCAGTTCTTC
clone size: few; V gene: TRBV5-1; D gene: NA; J gene: TRBJ2-7; CDR3 protein: CASSLALDTNYEQYF; CDR3 DNA: TGCGCCAGCAGCTTGGCTTTGGACACTAACTACGAGCAGTACTTC
clone size: NA; V gene: TRBV27; D gene: NA; J gene: TRBJ1-2; CDR3 protein: CASSFGKNYGYTF; CDR3 DNA: TGTGCCAGCAGTTTTGGCAAGAACTATGGCTACACCTTC
clone size: many; V gene: TRBV19; D gene: NA; J gene: TRBJ2-1; CDR3 protein: CASSTRSYSYNEQFF; CDR3 DNA: TGTGCCAGTAGTACTCGAAGTTACTCCTACAATGAGCAGTTCTTC
clone size: NA; V gene: TRBV18; D gene: NA; J gene: TRBJ1-4; CDR3 protein: CASSPQGIGNEKLFF; CDR3 DNA: TGTGCCAGCTCACCCCAGGGGATCGGGAATGAAAAACTGTTTTTT
clone size: many; V gene: TRBV5-1; D gene: NA; J gene: TRBJ2-1; CDR3 protein: CASSLPQGRHEQFF; CDR3 DNA: TGCGCCAGCAGCTTGCCCCAGGGTAGGCATGAGCAGTTCTTC
clone size: NA; V gene: TRBV14; D gene: TRBD2; J gene: TRBJ2-6; CDR3 protein: CASSQTSSGANVLTF; CDR3 DNA: TGTGCCAGCAGCCAGACTAGCTCAGGGGCCAACGTCCTGACTTTC
clone size: NA; V gene: TRBV11-3; D gene: TRBD2; J gene: TRBJ2-1; CDR3 protein: CASSPTAGVSYNEQFF; CDR3 DNA: TGTGCCAGCAGCCCTACGGCGGGAGTCTCCTACAATGAGCAGTTCTTC
clone size: NA; V gene: TRBV5-1; D gene: TRBD1; J gene: TRBJ1-1; CDR3 protein: CASSLRTGDAREAFF; CDR3 DNA: TGCGCCAGCAGCTTGAGGACAGGGGACGCCCGTGAAGCTTTCTTT
clone size: NA; V gene: TRBV5-4; D gene: TRBD1; J gene: TRBJ2-7; CDR3 protein: CASSPTGIYEQYF; CDR3 DNA: TGTGCCAGCAGCCCGACAGGGATCTACGAGCAGTACTTC
clone size: many; V gene: TRBV28; D gene: NA; J gene: TRBJ1-5; CDR3 protein: CASTLGWGNQPQHF; CDR3 DNA: TGTGCCAGCACCCTCGGCTGGGGCAATCAGCCCCAGCATTTT
clone size: NA; V gene: TRBV2; D gene: NA; J gene: TRBJ2-7; CDR3 protein: CASSVGFYEQYF; CDR3 DNA: TGTGCCAGCAGTGTGGGGTTCTACGAGCAGTACTTC
clone size: NA; V gene: TRBV7-6; D gene: NA; J gene: TRBJ1-4; CDR3 protein: CASSSDGANEKLFF; CDR3 DNA: TGTGCCAGCAGCTCGGACGGAGCTAATGAAAAACTGTTTTTT
clone size: few; V gene: TRBV7-2; D gene: NA; J gene: TRBJ2-1; CDR3 protein: CASSLNSPNSYNEQFF; CDR3 DNA: TGTGCCAGCAGCTTAAATTCCCCGAACTCCTACAATGAGCAGTTCTTC
clone size: NA; V gene: TRBV13; D gene: NA; J gene: TRBJ2-2; CDR3 protein: CASSLVPLGGANTGELFF; CDR3 DNA: TGTGCCAGCAGCTTAGTCCCCCTAGGGGGGGCGAACACCGGGGAGCTGTTTTTT
clone size: NA; V gene: TRBV7-2; D gene: NA; J gene: TRBJ1-1; CDR3 protein: CASSSPGPEAFF; CDR3 DNA: TGTGCCAGCAGCTCTCCGGGGCCTGAAGCTTTCTTT
clone size: NA; V gene: TRBV15; D gene: NA; J gene: TRBJ2-2; CDR3 protein: CATSRAVVDTGELFF; CDR3 DNA: TGTGCCACCAGCAGAGCGGTTGTGGACACCGGGGAGCTGTTTTTT
clone size: NA; V gene: TRBV6-1; D gene: NA; J gene: TRBJ1-3; CDR3 protein: CPQFSGNTIYF; CDR3 DNA: TGTCCCCAATTCTCTGGAAACACCATATATTTT
clone size: NA; V gene: TRBV5-6; D gene: NA; J gene: TRBJ2-7; CDR3 protein: CASSPLSTGPSEQYF; CDR3 DNA: TGTGCCAGCAGTCCATTATCGACAGGCCCGTCCGAGCAGTACTTC
clone size: NA; V gene: TRBV10-3; D gene: TRBD1; J gene: TRBJ2-3; CDR3 protein: CAIGTGTDTQYF; CDR3 DNA: TGTGCCATCGGGACAGGCACAGATACGCAGTATTTT
clone size: NA; V gene: TRBV5-4; D gene: NA; J gene: TRBJ2-1; CDR3 protein: CASSFPGEAAPPEQFF; CDR3 DNA: TGTGCCAGCAGCTTCCCCGGGGAGGCCGCCCCCCCAGAGCAGTTCTTC
clone size: many; V gene: TRBV4-1; D gene: NA; J gene: TRBJ2-7; CDR3 protein: CASSQVFRAYNYEQYF; CDR3 DNA: TGCGCCAGCAGCCAAGTGTTCAGAGCTTACAACTACGAGCAGTACTTC
clone size: NA; V gene: TRBV28; D gene: NA; J gene: TRBJ2-6; CDR3 protein: CASREPSGANVLTF; CDR3 DNA: TGTGCCAGCCGGGAACCCTCTGGGGCCAACGTCCTGACTTTC